Listed below are T cell receptor beta chains from one sample, sequenced in a study of shared clonotypes between healthy human individuals. Sequencing used immunoSEQ multiplex PCR; TCRdb keeps in-frame clones, though not all of them. This sample carries about 770,000 clones, 55% to 80% of them seen once, and the ten largest clones take roughly 1.8%. Sample: memory CD4+ T cells sorted from blood. The receptors come from a young woman in good health. Each CDR3 is given with its conserved first and last residue. The order of the fields is J gene, V gene, D gene, clone size, CDR3 protein, CDR3 DNA. The D gene is left open where the match is weak. Not all rows give a size; the values are once, few, many and, for expanded clones, a class.

TRBJ2-3 TRBV7-2 . once CASSLDRSFWDFVETQYF TGTGCCAGCAGCTTAGATAGAAGTTTTTGGGACTTCGTGGAAACGCAGTATTTT
TRBJ2-5 TRBV7-9 TRBD2 . CASTLAGGAETQYF TGTGCCAGCACTTTAGCGGGAGGAGCGGAGACCCAGTACTTC
TRBJ2-7 TRBV7-2 . . CASGRGTSYEQYF TGTGCCAGCGGCCGCGGCACTTCCTACGAGCAGTACTTC
TRBJ1-5 TRBV19 . many CASSPLAGSNQPQHF TGTGCCAGTAGCCCCCTGGCCGGTAGCAATCAGCCCCAGCATTTT
TRBJ2-7 TRBV19 TRBD2 . CASSILAEGSYEQYF TGTGCCAGTAGTATACTAGCGGAGGGCTCCTACGAGCAGTACTTC
TRBJ2-3 TRBV4-1 TRBD2 once CASSHPRGVGTDTQYF TGCGCCAGCAGCCACCCGCGGGGGGTGGGCACAGATACGCAGTATTTT
TRBJ1-3 TRBV7-5 . few CVRSYTDRKRSGNTIYF TGTGTCAGAAGCTATACGGACCGCAAGCGCTCTGGAAACACCATATATTTT
TRBJ2-5 TRBV7-9 TRBD2 . CASSGTGLAAQETQYF TGTGCCAGCAGCGGAACGGGACTAGCGGCTCAAGAGACCCAGTACTTC
TRBJ2-6 TRBV7-2 . few CASSWAGLGANVLTF TGTGCCAGCAGCTGGGCCGGGTTGGGGGCCAACGTCCTGACTTTC
TRBJ1-1 TRBV5-6 . . CASSLVRGHGTEAFF TGTGCCAGCAGCTTGGTACGGGGGCACGGCACTGAAGCTTTCTTT
TRBJ2-7 TRBV6-6 TRBD2 . CASSLKLSGRGEAQYF TGTGCCAGCAGTCTAAAGCTTAGCGGGAGGGGAGAGGCGCAGTACTTC
TRBJ2-1 TRBV27 TRBD2 . CASSKTSGTGPYNEQFF TGTGCCAGCAGTAAGACTAGCGGGACTGGCCCCTACAATGAGCAGTTCTTC
TRBJ1-1 TRBV7-9 . . CASSPGYGRTEAFF TGTGCCAGCAGCCCGGGTTACGGGCGAACTGAAGCTTTCTTT
TRBJ1-2 TRBV7-9 . . CASGTGGSGYTF TGTGCCAGCGGGACCGGGGGATCTGGCTACACCTTC
TRBJ2-2 TRBV5-4 . . CASSGGGRAGELFF TGTGCCAGCAGTGGTGGGGGAAGGGCCGGGGAGCTGTTTTTT
TRBJ1-4 TRBV5-1 . . CASSQQGQPGEKLFF TGCGCCAGCAGCCAACAGGGCCAACCGGGTGAAAAACTGTTTTTT
TRBJ2-7 TRBV27 . . CASSLSLRGSYEQYF TGTGCCAGCAGTTTATCTTTGAGGGGCTCCTACGAGCAGTACTTC
TRBJ2-1 TRBV19 . . CASSTQRSSYNEQFF TGTGCCAGTAGTACCCAGCGGTCCTCCTACAATGAGCAGTTCTTC
TRBJ2-4 TRBV6-1 . . CASSEEIAKNIQYF TGTGCCAGCAGTGAAGAAATAGCCAAAAACATTCAGTACTTC
TRBJ2-7 TRBV25-1 . . CASSNLTDLYEQYF TGTGCCAGCTCTAACCTAACGGACCTCTACGAGCAGTACTTC
TRBJ1-3 TRBV5-6 . . CASSLAQGTGNTIYF TGTGCCAGCAGCTTGGCACAGGGTACTGGAAACACCATATATTTT
TRBJ2-7 TRBV2 TRBD1 . CASRDQDRVYEQYF TGTGCCAGCAGAGACCAGGACAGGGTTTACGAGCAGTACTTC
TRBJ1-4 TRBV4-1 TRBD1 . CASSQTGGNEKLFF TGCGCCAGCAGCCAAACAGGGGGAAATGAAAAACTGTTTTTT
TRBJ2-2 TRBV9 TRBD2 . CASSVAPGLASSGELFF TGTGCCAGCAGCGTAGCCCCGGGACTAGCATCTTCCGGGGAGCTGTTTTTT
TRBJ2-5 TRBV7-6 TRBD2 . CASSRGWGEPAGNF TGTGCCAGCAGCCGAGGGTGGGGGGAACCAGCGGGGAACTTC
TRBJ1-6 TRBV11-2 . . CASSLSDGTPALHF TGTGCCAGCAGCCTCTCGGACGGGACCCCGGCCCTCCACTTT
TRBJ2-1 TRBV19 . . CASSRLSGEYNEQFF TGTGCCAGTAGTAGACTCTCAGGGGAATACAATGAGCAGTTCTTC
TRBJ2-2 TRBV11-2 . . CASSLRQANTGELFF TGTGCCAGCAGCCTCCGACAGGCTAACACCGGGGAGCTGTTTTTT